Following are 14 T cell receptor beta chains from one sample sequenced in a study of blood T cell repertoires in COVID-19. Profiled with immunoSEQ multiplex PCR; TCRdb holds only in-frame clones, not every one. Among over 85,000 clones listed, 75% to 90% were seen once. The specimen sequenced was peripheral blood. These receptors were obtained from an elderly man with acute or convalescent COVID-19.

The V call is TRBV15, the J call TRBJ2-7, with D perhaps TRBD1 (6 bases). The germline V and J ends were trimmed by 2 bases and 0 bases, with 8 bases remaining between them. Germline values: CDR1 LNHNV, CDR2 YYDKDF (reference sequence). This CDR3 is 14 amino acids long. CDR3 nucleotide sequence: TGTGCCACCAGCAGACAGGGGAGCTCCTACGAGCAGTACTTC. The encoded protein is CATSRQGSSYEQYF.

The gene calls are TRBV2 and TRBJ1-6; perhaps TRBD1 as D (6 bases). This CDR3 region has 14 residues. The ends were cut back, 3 bases at V and 8 bases at J, with 11 bases in the middle. The germline V gene has CDR1 SNHLY and CDR2 FYNNEI. The CDR3, as DNA: TGTGCCAGCAGTGAGTGGGGACAAGATTCACCCCTCCACTTT. Amino acid sequence: CASSEWGQDSPLHF.

The V and J genes are TRBV4-2 and TRBJ1-5; D ambiguous. Trimming stripped 0 bases from V and 6 bases from J, with 6 bases between. The germline V gene has CDR1 LGHNA and CDR2 YNFKEQ. The CDR3 is 13 amino acids. The CDR3 coding sequence is TGTGCCAGCAGCCAAGATGGAGGTCAGCCCCAGCATTTT. Its protein is CASSQDGGQPQHF.

This clone was observed a handful of times. The chain combines TRBV9 with TRBJ2-3; 9 nucleotides line up with TRBD2. This CDR3 contains 16 residues. Germline CDR1 and CDR2: SGDLS and YYNGEE. V shed 4 bases and J 1 base; nucleotides not matched to a gene: 7. CDR3 amino acids: CASSPAGGRGTDTQYF. CDR3 in DNA: TGTGCCAGCAGCCCAGCGGGAGGACGGGGCACAGATACGCAGTATTTT.

The chain carries TRBV5-1 and TRBJ1-1, with 7 nucleotides matching TRBD1. The V gene end was trimmed by 0 bases and the J gene end by 2 bases; junction bases not matched to a gene: 1. The CDR3 runs to 14 residues. Germline V gives CDR1 SGHRS, CDR2 YFSETQ. CDR3 loop: CASSLGDSNTEAFF. In nucleotides, the CDR3 is TGCGCCAGCAGCTTGGGGGACAGCAACACTGAAGCTTTCTTT. The entire variable domain, with the rest obtained from reference TRBV5-1 and TRBJ1-1, is as follows: KAGVTQTPRYLIKTRGQQVTLSCSPISGHRSVSWYQQTPGQGLQFLFEYFSETQRNKGNFPGRFSGRQFSNSRSEMNVSTLELGDSALYLCASSLGDSNTEAFFGQGTRLTVV.

The chain uses TRBV24-1 and TRBJ2-7, with a tentative D call TRBD1 (8 bases). There are 16 residues in the CDR3. The germline gives CDR1 KGHDR, CDR2 SFDVKD. The V gene lost 2 bases and the J gene lost 2 bases, with 15 bases spanning the gap. The CDR3 region is CATSDSRTGGAYEQYF. CDR3 DNA: TGTGCCACCAGTGATTCACGAACAGGGGGGGCCTACGAGCAGTACTTC.

The chain couples TRBV7-2 to TRBJ2-2; 8 positions match TRBD1. With V trimmed by 3 bases and J by 4 bases, 7 bases remained unmatched. Looked up from germline, CDR1 is SGHTA and CDR2 is FQGNSA. This CDR3 spans 16 amino acids. The CDR3 bases are TGTGCCAGCAGCTTCTCCGCGGACAGGGCCACCGGGGAGCTGTTTTTT. It specifies CASSFSADRATGELFF.

This clone appeared a few times. The gene calls are TRBV7-8 and TRBJ2-2; the match to TRBD2 covers 10 bases. Germline values: CDR1 SGHVS, CDR2 FQNEAQ. The length of the CDR3 is 16 residues. J gave up 5 bases and V 4 bases, and 7 bases lay outside the gene matches. The CDR3 region is CASSSRASGRTGELFF. In DNA, the CDR3 is TGTGCCAGCAGCTCCAGGGCTAGCGGGAGAACCGGGGAGCTGTTTTTT.

The CDR3 reads CASSDRGKGELFF. Here the CDR3 DNA reads TGTGCCAGCAGCGACAGGGGTAAAGGGGAGCTGTTTTTT. The chain carries TRBV9 and TRBJ2-2; 7 positions agree with TRBD1. The V segment lost 3 bases and the J segment 8 bases; nucleotides outside the gene matches: 4. Per the germline V gene, CDR1 is SGDLS and CDR2 is YYNGEE. This CDR3 region has 13 residues.

This rearrangement joins TRBV7-3 to TRBJ2-5, with TRBD2 matching over 8 bases. J lost 5 bases, V lost 5 bases, and 10 bases had no gene match. CDR3 length equals 15 residues. CDR1 and CDR2 from the germline V gene are SGHTA and FQGTGA. CDR3 DNA sequence: TGTGCCAGCAGCCCCCCGGGGGGGCGGGGCGAGACCCAGTACTTC. Its translation: CASSPPGGRGETQYF.

This clone was detected a few times. This sequence joins TRBV14 and TRBJ2-4, with D possibly TRBD1 on 6 matching bases. Germline values: CDR1 SGHDN, CDR2 FVKESK. V shed 5 bases and J shed 0 bases, with 14 bases lying between them. The CDR3 is 16 amino acids. The CDR3 nucleotides read TGTGCCAGCAGCTGGACGACAGGCCTAGCCAAAAACATTCAGTACTTC. As protein: CASSWTTGLAKNIQYF. Full variable domain (outside the CDR3, taken from reference TRBV14 and TRBJ2-4): EAGVTQFPSHSVIEKGQTVTLRCDPISGHDNLYWYRRVMGKEIKFLLHFVKESKQDESGMPNNRFLAERTGGTYSTLKVQPAELEDSGVYFCASSWTTGLAKNIQYFGAGTRLSVL.

This chain joins TRBV30 and TRBJ1-2; 10 bases are shared with TRBD1. Germline trimming cut 1 base from V and 5 bases from J; bases unmatched to any gene: 7. CDR3 length: 15 amino acids. CDR1 GTSNPN and CDR2 SVGIG come from the germline V gene (reference sequence). In nucleotides, the CDR3 is TGTGCCTGGAGTGACGGGACAGGGGTGGGGTATGGCTACACCTTC. It translates to CAWSDGTGVGYGYTF.

Only a few counts were recorded for this clone. This chain uses TRBV18 with TRBJ1-6, with D uncertain. Germline loops: CDR1 KGHSH, CDR2 LQKENI. There are 16 residues in the CDR3. V gave up 3 bases and J gave up 5 bases, with 14 bases separating them. This CDR3 reads CASSPVFLVNNSPLHF. CDR3 DNA sequence: TGTGCCAGCTCACCGGTTTTTTTAGTGAATAATTCACCCCTCCACTTT.

The rearrangement uses TRBV5-1 and TRBJ2-7; TRBD2 is a possible D gene (5 bases). Trimming took off 0 bases at V and 7 bases at J, with 14 bases between the two ends. CDR1 and CDR2 (germline): SGHRS, YFSETQ. CDR3 size: 14 residues. For the CDR3, the DNA is TGCGCCAGCAGCTTGGAGGGAGCCCTCCGAGAGCAGTACTTC. It is translated as CASSLEGALREQYF.